This TCR beta chain stems from a study of T cell responses to AZD1222 COVID-19 vaccine. Germline lookup yields CDR1 SNHLY and CDR2 FYNNEI. The V and J ends lost 7 bases and 2 bases respectively, with 14 bases between them. CDR3 size: 14 residues. TCRdb keeps only in-frame clones here, not all; method: immunoSEQ multiplex PCR. The sample holds about 57,000 clones, 85% seen once. The gene calls are TRBV2 and TRBJ1-2, with D possibly being TRBD1 (5 bases). This clonotype originated in an adult in good health. The sequenced sample was peripheral blood, obtained on day 0 of AZD1222 vaccination. CDR3 coding DNA: TGTGCCAGCATTTCAATGGGGCCGAACTATGGCTACACCTTC. Its translation is CASISMGPNYGYTF.